These 22 T cell receptor beta chains came from one sample sequenced in a study of T cells after yellow fever vaccination. TCRdb passed the 5' RACE reads through MiXCR, listing each CDR3 protein once. The table includes approximately 340,000 distinct CDR3 sequences, 8.7% detected once. The starting material was PBMCs, obtained on the day of the first yellow fever vaccination. Every receptor here comes from a man aged 18 to 35 who received the YFV17D yellow fever vaccine.

In its sample, this clonotype was seen many times. The V call is TRBV4-3, the J call TRBJ2-3; TRBD2 matches 10 bases. V lost 0 bases to trimming and J lost 2 bases; unmatched junction nucleotides: 11. Germline V gene lookup returns CDR1 LGHNA and CDR2 YSLEER. CDR3 length equals 19 residues. In DNA form, the CDR3 reads TGCGCCAGCAGCCAAGATCCCGTTACTAGCGGGGTTTTCACAGATACGCAGTATTTT. Encoded protein: CASSQDPVTSGVFTDTQYF.

This clonotype was recorded at least ten times. This chain joins TRBV20-1 and TRBJ2-1; 9 nucleotides align to TRBD2. V gave up 2 bases and J gave up 10 bases; unmatched junction bases: 18. Per the germline V gene, CDR1 is DFQATT and CDR2 is SNEGSKA (reference sequence). There are 17 residues in the CDR3. The CDR3 DNA is TGCAGTGCTAGAACTGGGGCACCTAGCGGGGATGGAACGGAGCAGTTCTTC. Translated: CSARTGAPSGDGTEQFF.

This clonotype was recorded a few times. V and J are TRBV6-2 or TRBV6-3 and TRBJ2-5; D may match TRBD1 or TRBD2 (5 bases each). Trimming pared 2 bases from V and 2 bases from J, leaving 15 bases between. The CDR3 is 16 amino acids. Germline V lookup: CDR1 MNHEY, CDR2 SVGEGT. Written as DNA, the CDR3 is TGTGCCAGCAGTTACACCCGGGACCCACGACAAGAGACCCAGTACTTC. This gives the protein CASSYTRDPRQETQYF.

The chain links TRBV7-9 to TRBJ2-4; D not certain. Germline loops: CDR1 SEHNR, CDR2 FQNEAQ (reference sequence). The V and J ends lost 5 bases and 1 base respectively, with 9 bases between them. The CDR3 spans 14 residues. CDR3 in amino acids: CASSLTYAKNIQYF. The CDR3 nucleotides are TGTGCCAGCAGCCTGACTTACGCCAAAAACATTCAGTACTTC.

A few counts support this clonotype. V usage is TRBV11-2 and J usage is TRBJ2-7; tentative D call: TRBD1 (6 bases). CDR3 length: 15 amino acids. The germline V gene encodes CDR1 SGHAT and CDR2 FQNNGV. The V and J ends lost 4 bases and 5 bases respectively, with 18 bases between them. The CDR3 nucleotides read TGTGCCAGCAGCTCCGGGACAAATCTTCGCGACGAGCAGTACTTC. It translates to CASSSGTNLRDEQYF.

The table lists this clonotype with a few counts. The chain has TRBV6-2 or TRBV6-3 and TRBJ2-7, with D perhaps TRBD2 (6 bases). Trimming cost V 4 bases and J 5 bases, with 15 bases left between them. The CDR3 spans 14 residues. Per the germline V gene, CDR1 is MNHEY and CDR2 is SVGEGT. The CDR3 is CASSWMGGDHEQYF. The CDR3 coding sequence is TGTGCCAGCAGTTGGATGGGCGGGGACCACGAGCAGTACTTC.

The V gene is TRBV3-1, the J gene TRBJ1-2; D call uncertain. CDR3 length: 16 residues. The germline V gene encodes CDR1 LGHDT and CDR2 YNNKEL (reference sequence). The V end was cut by 0 bases, the J end by 8 bases, with 19 bases between. The CDR3 coding sequence is TGTGCCAGCAGCCAAGACGGCTTCGTCCCGGGAGGGGGCTACACCTTC. The encoded protein is CASSQDGFVPGGGYTF.

J is TRBJ1-6 and V is TRBV20-1; 8 nucleotides match TRBD1. V lost 5 bases, J lost 13 bases, and 16 bases stayed unmatched. In germline, CDR1 is DFQATT, CDR2 SNEGSKA (reference sequence). The CDR3 is 15 residues long. The CDR3 DNA is TGCAGTGCTCCTCTTCTTCCGGGACAGGTGGGGCCCCTCCACTTT. Residues: CSAPLLPGQVGPLHF.

This chain joins TRBV12-3 or TRBV12-4 and TRBJ1-2; D perhaps matches TRBD1 (6 bases). The CDR3 runs 14 residues. The V and J ends lost 6 bases and 0 bases respectively, with 11 bases between them. The DNA for the CDR3 is TGTGCCAGCAGCGCCGGGACACCTAACTATGGCTACACCTTC. Encoded protein: CASSAGTPNYGYTF.

This clonotype was seen only a few times. The chain carries TRBV5-1 and TRBJ2-6, with D unresolved. This CDR3 is built from 13 residues. The V end lost 6 bases, the J end lost 2 bases, and 6 bases lay between the germline ends. The germline CDR1 and CDR2 sequences are SGHRS and YFSETQ. CDR3 region: CASNSPGANVLTF. Here the CDR3 DNA reads TGCGCCAGCAATTCCCCTGGGGCCAACGTCCTGACTTTC.

The chain is built from TRBV4-1 and TRBJ1-2; D unclear. Looked up from germline, CDR1 is MGHRA and CDR2 is YSYEKL. Deletions cut 1 base from V and 4 bases from J, with 13 bases between. This CDR3 has 15 amino acids. In DNA form, the CDR3 reads TGCGCCAGCAGCCAAGTGGCAGCTCTACTCTATGGCTACACCTTC. Protein product: CASSQVAALLYGYTF.

The rearrangement uses TRBV6-5 and TRBJ2-7, with unresolved D. The CDR3 extends over 13 amino acids. CDR1 MNHEY and CDR2 SVGAGI come from the germline V gene. V gave up 0 bases and J gave up 4 bases, with 7 bases separating them. The CDR3 nucleotides are TGTGCCAGCAGTTACTCGCCAGATTACGAGCAGTACGTC. Translated, it gives CASSYSPDYEQYV.

This chain links TRBV7-2 with TRBJ2-1; 7 nucleotides line up with TRBD1. Trimming at V came to 0 bases and at J to 7 bases, leaving 6 bases not matched to a gene. CDR3 length equals 15 residues. Germline V CDR1 and CDR2: SGHTA, FQGNSA. The CDR3 region has the DNA TGTGCCAGCAGCTTAGCAACAGGGGTGGTTAATGAGCAGTTCTTC. This sequence encodes CASSLATGVVNEQFF.

CDR3 coding DNA: TGTGCCAGCACGGGGGACACAGATACGCAGTATTTT. It is translated as CASTGDTDTQYF. This chain joins TRBV28 and TRBJ2-3; maybe TRBD2 (6 bases). CDR1 and CDR2 (germline): MDHEN, SYDVKM. V lost 7 bases to trimming and J lost 2 bases, with 7 bases between them. The CDR3 is made up of 12 amino acids.

This chain connects TRBV5-1 to TRBJ2-7; 10 nucleotides align to TRBD2. Germline CDR1 is SGHRS and CDR2 is YFSETQ. Losses at the gene ends were 0 bases for V and 0 bases for J; bases not matched to a gene: 6. CDR3 length: 17 residues. The CDR3 DNA follows: TGCGCCAGCAGCTTGGAGCTAGCGGGGGCTTACTCCTACGAGCAGTACTTC. Encoded protein: CASSLELAGAYSYEQYF.

The chain uses TRBV5-1 and TRBJ2-1; tentative D call: TRBD1 (5 bases). The ends were cut back, 1 base at V and 7 bases at J, with 9 bases in the middle. CDR3 length equals 13 residues. Germline CDR1 SGHRS, CDR2 YFSETQ. The CDR3 DNA sequence: TGCGCCAGCAGCTTGCAGGGCCGTAATGAGCAGTTCTTC. This gives the protein CASSLQGRNEQFF.

This clonotype has only a few counts. J is TRBJ2-1 and V is TRBV11-2; 11 nucleotides match TRBD2. CDR1 SGHAT and CDR2 FQNNGV come from the germline V gene. The junction had 14 bases not matched to a gene; V was cut back by 5 bases and J by 5 bases. The CDR3 runs 18 residues. This chain's CDR3 is CASSPPGVAGGRHNEQFF. CDR3 DNA: TGTGCCAGCAGCCCCCCTGGAGTAGCGGGGGGGCGACACAATGAGCAGTTCTTC. Full variable domain (remainder filled in from reference TRBV11-2 and TRBJ2-1): EAGVAQSPRYKIIEKRQSVAFWCNPISGHATLYWYQQILGQGPKLLIQFQNNGVVDDSQLPKDRFSAERLKGVDSTLKIQPAKLEDSAVYLCASSPPGVAGGRHNEQFFGPGTRLTVL.

This clonotype was detected only a few times. One end of the junction does not line up with germline, which may come from a read error. The V and J genes are TRBV27 and TRBJ2-3, with TRBD2 as a possible D gene (7 bases). The germline V gene has CDR1 MNHEY and CDR2 SMNVEV (reference sequence). This CDR3 region has 15 residues. The CDR3 DNA follows: TGTGCCAGCGGTTTTTGGGGGGGGCCCACAGATACGCAGGATTTT. Protein sequence: CASGFWGGPTDTQDF.

This clonotype was counted at least ten times. The CDR3 reads CSVQASAYNEQFF. The CDR3 coding sequence is TGCAGTGTTCAGGCTTCGGCCTACAATGAGCAGTTCTTC. The rearrangement joins TRBV20-1 to TRBJ2-1; D remains ambiguous. The CDR3 has 13 residues. The ends were cut back, 7 bases at V and 2 bases at J, with 12 bases in the middle. The germline V gene encodes CDR1 DFQATT and CDR2 SNEGSKA (reference sequence).

The chain has TRBV20-1 and TRBJ2-5; D remains ambiguous. Trimming removed 0 bases from V and 4 bases from J, with 6 bases in between. CDR1 is DFQATT and CDR2 is SNEGSKA in the germline V gene (reference sequence). The CDR3 is 12 amino acids. CDR3 loop: CSARDGRETQYF. CDR3 sequence (DNA): TGCAGTGCTAGAGATGGGCGAGAGACCCAGTACTTC.

This clonotype was seen at least ten times. The rearrangement joins TRBV4-2 to TRBJ2-3, with 12 bases lining up with TRBD2. Germline CDR1 and CDR2: LGHNA and YNFKEQ. J lost 7 bases, V lost 5 bases, and 10 bases had no gene match. The CDR3 is 16 amino acids. The CDR3 spells CASSSLTSGGLNTQYF. In nucleotides, the CDR3 is TGTGCCAGCAGCTCCCTAACTAGCGGGGGGTTAAATACGCAGTATTTT.

This clonotype has more than one count but fewer than ten. V usage is TRBV12-3 or TRBV12-4 and J usage is TRBJ1-2; possibly TRBD1 for D (5 bases). The CDR3 consists of 13 residues. V was clipped by 3 bases and J by 5 bases, with 10 bases between them. CDR3 amino acids: CASSFRVFYGYTF. The CDR3 DNA reads TGTGCCAGCAGTTTCAGGGTTTTTTATGGCTACACCTTC.